This T cell receptor (beta chain) comes out of a study of Tregs in tolerant kidney transplant recipients. Repertoires were generated with immunoSEQ multiplex PCR, while TCRdb's copy carries only in-frame clones and drops some. The top ten clones hold 12% to 15% of a sample with around 50,000 clones, about nine tenths of them seen once. Mixed chimerism was transient after nonmyeloablative marrow transplants from related graft donors. Unstimulated regulatory T cells (CD4+CD25+CD127-), CD4+CD25- non-regulatory cells, CD4 and CD8 cells were FACS-sorted from thawed PBMCs. The CDR3 spans 16 residues. Germline values: CDR1 LGHNA, CDR2 YSLEER. V was clipped by 0 bases and J by 0 bases, with 9 bases between them. Points on this clone: Its antigen is still unknown.

Regarding the study as a whole: Validation in larger populations is needed because few patients were studied. Activated donor B cell expansion appeared to reveal the most relevant donor-specific TCRbeta repertoire.

The J gene is TRBJ1-3, the V gene TRBV4-3; tentative D call: TRBD1 (6 bases). This clonotype was obtained from a human patient who received a combined kidney and bone marrow transplant. A share of the T cells may be of graft donor origin. The sample consisted of CD8+ T cells from blood (PBMCs), taken 24 months after the transplant. CDR3 nucleotide sequence: TGCGCCAGCAGCCAAGATCGAGGGGGCTCTGGAAACACCATATATTTT. It translates to CASSQDRGGSGNTIYF.